This TCR beta chain is drawn from a study of cytomegalovirus exposure and HLA in healthy donors (TCRdb year 2017). About the full investigation: The 500 to 700 repertoires of the first cohort and the 95 to 150 validation repertoires were produced on the same platform, according to a later analysis. The study was designed to test whether signatures of past pathogen exposure could be identified by cataloging public T cell receptors. The study combined high-throughput TCR immunosequencing, statistical association of individual TCRs with disease status, and machine learning to predict cytomegalovirus infection status. A separate validation cohort of roughly 130 different subjects was used in addition to the approximately 700-subject first cohort. Broad study findings and their caveats: According to the authors, the approach could potentially be generalized to other disease states and immunological phenotypes. A total of around 150 TCR beta chains were listed by the study as associated with cytomegalovirus. The classifier was reported to diagnose cytomegalovirus status with high specificity and sensitivity in both the original cohort and the validation cohort. In a later analysis, TCRs clustered in the first cohort were found to also tend to co-occur in the roughly 120 validation repertoires, with around 94% of cluster scores above 0. In vitro tests confirmed that a few of the cytomegalovirus-associated TCR beta chains recognize cytomegalovirus antigens. Across donors, most TCR sequences were observed very rarely, whereas some public TCRs were present in many individuals. The validation cohort had no HLA typing available for a later analysis, so co-occurrence within that cohort was assessed over all 120 or so repertoires.

Trimming removed 4 bases from V and 5 bases from J, leaving 14 bases between the germline ends. Sequences MNHEY (CDR1) and SVGAGI (CDR2) are obtained from the germline V gene. The CDR3 goes from the cysteine to the phenylalanine over 14 residues. The read is trimmed to its CDR3 DNA, 42 bases read in frame from base 1. Library generation was performed with the immunoSEQ multiplex PCR assay. Per the authors' processing: A statistical classification framework was built for diagnosing cytomegalovirus status from the catalog of TCR beta chain sequences. As stored in TCRdb, this immuneACCESS dataset retains in-frame rearrangements with V and J assigned. A fraction of the clones does not appear; measured against another copy, unresolved V genes explain less than half of the discrepancy, and the remainder lacks a known reason. V, J and clone size are those of that table, while D and trimming were read from the DNA. This sample holds 160,000 or so clones; 88% were observed only once. Jointly, the top ten make up under 3% of the sample.

Separate from the approximately 670-subject first cohort, the validation cohort of about 110 subjects was the group to which the donors belonged. For this clone: No cognate antigen has been identified for it. No clone much larger than this one lies a single base away; base qualities are absent.

What was sequenced was PBMCs. The chain couples TRBV6-5 to TRBJ1-1, and perhaps TRBD1 as D gene, on 5 matching bases. The origin of this receptor is a man between 18 and 29 years old in good health and CMV-seronegative. The CDR3 region: CASSSEGRWTEAFF. The base sequence is TGTGCCAGCAGTTCAGAGGGGAGGTGGACTGAAGCTTTCTTT.